The 17 T cell receptor beta chains presented below share a single source sample, sequenced in a study of OX40 agonist ivuxolimab in advanced cancers. Some clones are missing from TCRdb's copy, which holds only in-frame ones; the method was immunoSEQ multiplex PCR. The data show approximately 22,000 clones, more than 70% seen once. This material consisted of CD4+ or CD8+ T cells sorted from blood, taken in a trial of the OX40 agonist ivuxolimab. These receptor sequences come from an adult with an advanced solid tumor such as melanoma, head and neck, liver or kidney cancer.

This clone has a handful of counts. The chain couples TRBV18 to TRBJ2-3; D gene unclear. Germline V gives CDR1 KGHSH, CDR2 LQKENI. V lost 2 bases and J 2 bases, leaving 11 bases between the germline ends. This CDR3 comprises 15 residues. The CDR3 DNA sequence: TGTGCCAGCTCACCAATTGGGATTTCCACAGATACGCAGTATTTT. Translating gives CASSPIGISTDTQYF.

V is TRBV11-3 and J is TRBJ2-1; D perhaps matches TRBD2 (6 bases). Germline CDR1 SGHNT, CDR2 YENEEA. The CDR3 has 15 amino acids. V lost 6 bases to trimming and J lost 7 bases, with 19 bases between them. This CDR3 is CASSHPGPGGNEQFF. The CDR3 bases are TGTGCCAGCAGTCATCCGGGCCCTGGGGGGAATGAGCAGTTCTTC.

The chain joins TRBV5-1 to TRBJ2-1; 9 bases are a match to TRBD2. Germline assignment: CDR1 SGHRS and CDR2 YFSETQ. The V segment lost 5 bases and the J segment 7 bases; nucleotides outside the gene matches: 4. CDR3 size: 13 residues. The CDR3 coding sequence is TGCGCCAGCAGGATGGCGGGGGGGAATGAGCAGTTCTTC. Its translation: CASRMAGGNEQFF.

This clone has a handful of counts. The rearrangement links TRBV19 to TRBJ2-7, with a weak D call TRBD2 (7 bases). Germline lookup yields CDR1 LNHDA and CDR2 SQIVND (reference sequence). V lost 6 bases to trimming and J lost 3 bases, with 18 bases between them. This CDR3 is built from 15 residues. DNA for the CDR3: TGTGCCAGTAGCCCTCGGGGGGCTCGGGACTACGAGCAGTACTTC. This sequence encodes CASSPRGARDYEQYF.

V and J are TRBV10-3 and TRBJ2-1, with 9 bases that match TRBD2. The V gene's germline CDR1 is ENHRY and CDR2 SYGVKD. CDR3 length: 16 amino acids. Trimming took 4 bases from V and 8 from J; bases not matched to a gene: 12. The chain's CDR3 is CAISGGGRASIDEQFF. The CDR3 DNA follows: TGTGCCATCAGTGGTGGCGGGAGGGCCTCGATAGATGAGCAGTTCTTC.

The chain is built from TRBV11-2 and TRBJ2-1; possibly TRBD2 for D (6 bases). Trimming pared 2 bases from V and 4 bases from J, leaving 15 bases between. This CDR3 comprises 16 residues. From germline, CDR1 is SGHAT and CDR2 FQNNGV. The CDR3 spells CASSLSRLVGYNEQFF. As DNA, the CDR3 is TGTGCCAGCAGCTTATCCAGACTAGTCGGTTACAATGAGCAGTTCTTC.

This clone has only one observation. The genes are TRBV13 and TRBJ2-2; 11 bases fit TRBD2. Unmatched junction bases numbered 6, after V lost 1 base and J lost 5 bases. Germline V gene lookup returns CDR1 PRHDT and CDR2 FYEKMQ (reference sequence). CDR3 length: 17 amino acids. The CDR3, as DNA: TGTGCCAGCAGCTTAGCACTAGCGGGAGCCCAAACCGGGGAGCTGTTTTTT. It encodes CASSLALAGAQTGELFF.

The chain links TRBV10-1 to TRBJ2-4; 8 bases map to TRBD1. V dropped 5 bases and J dropped 4; count of bases not matched to a gene: 16. Germline CDR1 is WNHNN and CDR2 is SYGVQD (reference sequence). The CDR3 covers 18 residues. The CDR3 here is CASSPNQLYGTGKNIQYF. CDR3 DNA sequence: TGCGCCAGCAGTCCTAATCAACTTTATGGGACAGGAAAAAACATTCAGTACTTC.

The chain employs TRBV9 and TRBJ2-7, with TRBD2 identical over 7 bases. This CDR3 contains 16 residues. V shed 0 bases and J 0 bases; nucleotides not matched to a gene: 6. Germline V gene lookup returns CDR1 SGDLS and CDR2 YYNGEE. CDR3 loop: CASSVALGGSSYEQYF. The CDR3 nucleotides read TGTGCCAGCAGCGTAGCTCTGGGCGGGAGCTCCTACGAGCAGTACTTC.

This clone was recorded only once. J is TRBJ2-1 and V is TRBV13; 9 bases fit TRBD1. Trimming at V came to 4 bases and at J to 12 bases, leaving 13 bases not matched to a gene. The length of the CDR3 is 15 residues. Germline CDR1 is PRHDT and CDR2 is FYEKMQ (reference sequence). This CDR3 is CASSSRTGVWEGQFF. In DNA, the CDR3 is TGTGCCAGCAGCTCCAGGACAGGGGTATGGGAGGGGCAGTTCTTC. Full variable domain (outside the CDR3, taken from reference TRBV13 and TRBJ2-1): AAGVIQSPRHLIKEKRETATLKCYPIPRHDTVYWYQQGPGQDPQFLISFYEKMQSDKGSIPDRFSAQQFSDYHSELNMSSLELGDSALYFCASSSRTGVWEGQFFGPGTRLTVL.

The chain uses TRBV4-3 and TRBJ2-1; the D gene is possibly TRBD2 (6 bases). The germline V gene encodes CDR1 LGHNA and CDR2 YSLEER. The germline V and J ends were trimmed by 0 bases and 4 bases, with 13 bases remaining between them. The CDR3 length is 16 residues. CDR3 region: CASSQDTGTLYNEQFF. The CDR3 DNA sequence: TGCGCCAGCAGCCAAGATACCGGGACTTTATACAATGAGCAGTTCTTC.

By frequency in the sample, this clone is medium-sized. The chain carries TRBV15 and TRBJ1-4; D is perhaps TRBD1 (6 bases). Trimming left V 1 base short and J 6 bases short, with 12 bases between. The germline V gene has CDR1 LNHNV and CDR2 YYDKDF (reference sequence). The CDR3 loop spans 15 amino acids. CDR3 amino acids: CATSRVYRDDEKLFF. The CDR3, as DNA: TGTGCCACCAGCAGAGTATACAGGGACGATGAAAAACTGTTTTTT.

The chain links TRBV2 to TRBJ2-1; 8 bases map to TRBD1. The CDR3 covers 12 residues. Trimming took 6 bases from V and 10 from J; bases not matched to a gene: 5. The germline V gene has CDR1 SNHLY and CDR2 FYNNEI. CDR3 in DNA: TGTGCCAGCAGGTACGGACAGGGCGAGCAGTTCTTC. It codes for CASRYGQGEQFF.

The CDR3 nucleotides are TGTGCCAGCTCACCCGGCGACAGGGCTGAAGCTTTCTTT. Protein: CASSPGDRAEAFF. The chain is built from TRBV18 and TRBJ1-1; 7 nucleotides align to TRBD1. The J segment lost 6 bases and the V segment lost 3 bases, leaving 4 bases of the junction unmatched. Per germline, CDR1 KGHSH and CDR2 LQKENI. The CDR3 runs 13 residues.

The chain employs TRBV7-6 and TRBJ2-3, with TRBD2 matching over 7 bases. V was pared by 7 bases and J by 2 bases, with 6 bases of the junction left unmatched. CDR1 is SGHVS, CDR2 FNYEAQ, per germline. CDR3 length equals 14 residues. CDR3 nucleotide sequence: TGTGCCAGCACCTGGGGAGGGAACACAGATACGCAGTATTTT. This sequence encodes CASTWGGNTDTQYF.

V and J are TRBV2 and TRBJ1-4; D perhaps matches TRBD1 (5 bases). The CDR3 runs 14 residues. Germline lookup yields CDR1 SNHLY and CDR2 FYNNEI. The V end lost 7 bases, the J end lost 4 bases, and 13 bases lay between the germline ends. The CDR3 DNA is TGTGCCAGCAACAACCCGGGGGGTAATGAAAAACTGTTTTTT. It yields the protein CASNNPGGNEKLFF.

The chain links TRBV5-6 to TRBJ2-7, with 9 nucleotides matching TRBD2. With 2 bases clipped from V and 4 bases from J, the junction kept 7 bases outside the gene matches. This CDR3 region has 15 residues. The germline gives CDR1 SGHDT, CDR2 YYEEEE. The CDR3 reads CASSLRLAASYEQYF. CDR3 in DNA: TGTGCCAGCAGCTTAAGACTAGCGGCCTCTTACGAGCAGTACTTC.